Sequencing of this T cell receptor beta chain was carried out in a study of blood T cell repertoires in COVID-19. Only a few counts were recorded for this clone. Using immunoSEQ multiplex PCR, the repertoire was profiled, and TCRdb retains in-frame clones only, with some absent. The sample lists 490,000 or so clones; 85% to 90% were seen once. Membership in each cohort depended on participant-reported clinical history. Cohort 3 donors counted as recovered after two negative PCRs, clearance, or resolved symptoms. Sequencing was done on a sample of PBMCs or T cells enriched from blood (not recorded which). This sequence originates from a woman aged 40 to 50 who had recovered from COVID-19.

The CDR3 spells CASSYQVTGENTEAFF. The CDR3 DNA is TGTGCCAGCAGTTACCAGGTCACAGGAGAGAACACTGAAGCTTTCTTT. V gene TRBV6-2 or TRBV6-3 combines with J gene TRBJ1-1; perhaps TRBD1 as D (5 bases). Germline assignment: CDR1 MNHEY and CDR2 SVGEGT. The CDR3 is 16 amino acids. The ends were cut back, 2 bases at V and 1 base at J, with 14 bases in the middle.